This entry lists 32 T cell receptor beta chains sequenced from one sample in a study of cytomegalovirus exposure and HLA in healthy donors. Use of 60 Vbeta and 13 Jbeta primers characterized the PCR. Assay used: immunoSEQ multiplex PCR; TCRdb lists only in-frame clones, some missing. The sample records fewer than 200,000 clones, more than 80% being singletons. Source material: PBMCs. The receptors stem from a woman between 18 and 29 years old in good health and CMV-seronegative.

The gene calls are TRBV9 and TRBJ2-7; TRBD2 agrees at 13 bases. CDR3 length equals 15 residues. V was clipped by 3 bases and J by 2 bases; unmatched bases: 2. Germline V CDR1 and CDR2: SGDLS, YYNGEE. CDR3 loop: CASSGGLAGPYEQYF. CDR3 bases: TGTGCCAGCAGCGGGGGACTAGCGGGACCCTACGAGCAGTACTTC.

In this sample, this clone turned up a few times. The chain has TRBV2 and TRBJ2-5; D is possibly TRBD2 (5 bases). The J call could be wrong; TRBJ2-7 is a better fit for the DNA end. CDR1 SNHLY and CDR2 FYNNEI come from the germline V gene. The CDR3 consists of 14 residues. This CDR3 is CASMTSGNTYEQYF. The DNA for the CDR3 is TGTGCCAGCATGACGTCCGGGAACACCTACGAGCAGTACTTC.

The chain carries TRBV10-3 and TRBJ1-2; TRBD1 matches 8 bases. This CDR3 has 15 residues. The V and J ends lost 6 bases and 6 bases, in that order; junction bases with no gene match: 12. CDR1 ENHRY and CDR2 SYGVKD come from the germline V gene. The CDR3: CAISPDRGEGDGYTF. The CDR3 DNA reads TGTGCCATCAGCCCCGACAGGGGCGAGGGGGATGGCTACACCTTC.

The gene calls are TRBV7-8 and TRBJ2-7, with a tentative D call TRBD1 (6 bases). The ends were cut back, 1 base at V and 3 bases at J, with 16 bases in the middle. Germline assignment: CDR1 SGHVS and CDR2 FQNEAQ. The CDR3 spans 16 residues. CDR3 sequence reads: CASSLDDSDSNYEQYF. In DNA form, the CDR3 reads TGTGCCAGCAGCTTAGATGATTCGGACAGCAACTACGAGCAGTACTTC. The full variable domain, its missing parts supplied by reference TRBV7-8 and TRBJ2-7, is GAGVSQSPRYKVAKRGQDVALRCDPISGHVSLFWYQQALGQGPEFLTYFQNEAQLDKSGLPSDRFFAERPEGSVSTLKIQRTQQEDSAVYLCASSLDDSDSNYEQYFGPGTRLTVT.

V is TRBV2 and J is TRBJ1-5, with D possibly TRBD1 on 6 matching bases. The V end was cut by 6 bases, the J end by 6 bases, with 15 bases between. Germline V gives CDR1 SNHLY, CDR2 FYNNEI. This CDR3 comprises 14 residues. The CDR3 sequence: CASSSRQAGQPQHF. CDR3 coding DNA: TGTGCCAGCAGCTCACGACAGGCCGGTCAGCCCCAGCATTTT.

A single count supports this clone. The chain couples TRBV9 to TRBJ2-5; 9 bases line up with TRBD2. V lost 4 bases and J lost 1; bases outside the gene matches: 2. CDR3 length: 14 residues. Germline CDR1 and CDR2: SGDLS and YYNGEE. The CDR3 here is CASSPSGVQETQYF. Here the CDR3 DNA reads TGTGCCAGCAGCCCTAGCGGGGTCCAAGAGACCCAGTACTTC.

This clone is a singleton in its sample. The CDR3 bases are TGTGCCAGCAGCTCTAACTACGAGCAGTACTTC. It specifies CASSSNYEQYF. This chain joins TRBV7-9 and TRBJ2-7; D unclear. CDR3 size: 11 residues. The V end was cut by 4 bases, the J end by 3 bases, with 4 bases between. Per germline, CDR1 SEHNR and CDR2 FQNEAQ (reference sequence).

CDR3 DNA sequence: TGTGCCAGCAGTTTAGTCCCCGACAGGTACAATGAGCAGTTCTTC. It yields the protein CASSLVPDRYNEQFF. The V and J genes are TRBV28 and TRBJ2-1; maybe TRBD1 (6 bases). From germline, CDR1 is MDHEN and CDR2 SYDVKM. V lost 2 bases to trimming and J lost 4 bases, with 12 bases between them. This CDR3 is built from 15 residues.

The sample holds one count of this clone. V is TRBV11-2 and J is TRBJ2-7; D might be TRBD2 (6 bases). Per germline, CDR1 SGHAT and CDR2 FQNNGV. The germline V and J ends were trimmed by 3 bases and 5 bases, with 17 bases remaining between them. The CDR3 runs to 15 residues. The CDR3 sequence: CASSFPLGGRNEQYF. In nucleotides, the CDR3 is TGTGCCAGCAGCTTCCCCCTGGGGGGTAGAAACGAGCAGTACTTC.

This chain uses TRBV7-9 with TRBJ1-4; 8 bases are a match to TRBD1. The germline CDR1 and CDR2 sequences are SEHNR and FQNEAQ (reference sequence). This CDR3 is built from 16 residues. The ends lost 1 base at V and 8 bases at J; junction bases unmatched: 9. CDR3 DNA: TGTGCCAGCAGCTTAGGCTCCCAGGGGGCTGGCGAAAAACTGTTTTTT. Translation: CASSLGSQGAGEKLFF.

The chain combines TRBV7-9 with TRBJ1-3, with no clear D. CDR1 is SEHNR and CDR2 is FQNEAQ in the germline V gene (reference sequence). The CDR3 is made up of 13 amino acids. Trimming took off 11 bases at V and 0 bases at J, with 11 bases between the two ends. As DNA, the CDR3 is TGTGCCTCCGGAGGGAACTCTGGAAACACCATATATTTT. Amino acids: CASGGNSGNTIYF.

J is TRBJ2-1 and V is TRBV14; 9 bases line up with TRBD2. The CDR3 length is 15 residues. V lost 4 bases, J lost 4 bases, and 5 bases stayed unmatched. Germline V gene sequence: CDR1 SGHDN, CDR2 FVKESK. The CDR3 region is CASSPHSGSYNEQFF. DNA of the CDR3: TGTGCCAGCAGCCCGCATAGCGGGAGTTACAATGAGCAGTTCTTC.

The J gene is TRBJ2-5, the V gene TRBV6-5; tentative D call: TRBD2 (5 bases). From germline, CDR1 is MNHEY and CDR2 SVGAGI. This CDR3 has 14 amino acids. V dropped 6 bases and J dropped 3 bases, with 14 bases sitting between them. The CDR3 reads CASSPGLLEETQYF. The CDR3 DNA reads TGTGCCAGCAGCCCGGGGTTACTCGAAGAGACCCAGTACTTC.

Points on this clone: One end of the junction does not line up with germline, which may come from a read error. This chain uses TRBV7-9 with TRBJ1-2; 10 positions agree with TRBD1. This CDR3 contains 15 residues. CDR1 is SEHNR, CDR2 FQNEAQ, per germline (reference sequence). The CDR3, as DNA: TGTTCCAGCAGCCTGGGACAGGGGCCTAACTATGGCTACACCTTC. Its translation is CSSSLGQGPNYGYTF.

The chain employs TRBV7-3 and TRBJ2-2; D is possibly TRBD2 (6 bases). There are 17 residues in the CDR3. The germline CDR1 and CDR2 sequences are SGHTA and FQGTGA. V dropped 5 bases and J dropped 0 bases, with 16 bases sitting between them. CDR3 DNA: TGTGCCAGCAGCCGAGTACCGGGACTCCCGAACACCGGGGAGCTGTTTTTT. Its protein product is CASSRVPGLPNTGELFF.

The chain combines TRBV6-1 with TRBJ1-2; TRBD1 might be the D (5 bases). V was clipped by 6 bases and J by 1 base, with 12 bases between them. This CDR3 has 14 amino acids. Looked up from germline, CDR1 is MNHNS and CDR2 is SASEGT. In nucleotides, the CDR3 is TGTGCCAGCAGATCAGGGAGGGTTAACTATGGCTACACCTTC. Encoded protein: CASRSGRVNYGYTF.

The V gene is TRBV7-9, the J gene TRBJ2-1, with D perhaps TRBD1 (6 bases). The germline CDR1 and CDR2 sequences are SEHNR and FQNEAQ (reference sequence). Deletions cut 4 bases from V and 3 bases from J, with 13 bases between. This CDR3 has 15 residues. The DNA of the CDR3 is TGTGCCAGCAGCTCCCCCCGGACAGTCTACAATGAGCAGTTCTTC. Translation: CASSSPRTVYNEQFF.

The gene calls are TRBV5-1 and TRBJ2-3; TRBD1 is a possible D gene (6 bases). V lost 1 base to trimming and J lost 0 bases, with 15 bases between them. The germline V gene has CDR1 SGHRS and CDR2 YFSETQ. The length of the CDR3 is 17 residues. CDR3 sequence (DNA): TGCGCCAGCAGCTTGTCAGGACAGACAACTAGCACAGATACGCAGTATTTT. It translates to CASSLSGQTTSTDTQYF. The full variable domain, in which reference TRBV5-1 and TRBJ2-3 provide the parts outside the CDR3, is KAGVTQTPRYLIKTRGQQVTLSCSPISGHRSVSWYQQTPGQGLQFLFEYFSETQRNKGNFPGRFSGRQFSNSRSEMNVSTLELGDSALYLCASSLSGQTTSTDTQYFGPGTRLTVL.

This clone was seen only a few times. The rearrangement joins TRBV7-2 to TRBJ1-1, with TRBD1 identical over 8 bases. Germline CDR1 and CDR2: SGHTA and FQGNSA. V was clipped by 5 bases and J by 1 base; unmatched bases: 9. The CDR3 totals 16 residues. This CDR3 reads CASSRFYGTGNTEAFF. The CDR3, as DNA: TGTGCCAGCAGCCGATTCTACGGGACAGGGAACACTGAAGCTTTCTTT.

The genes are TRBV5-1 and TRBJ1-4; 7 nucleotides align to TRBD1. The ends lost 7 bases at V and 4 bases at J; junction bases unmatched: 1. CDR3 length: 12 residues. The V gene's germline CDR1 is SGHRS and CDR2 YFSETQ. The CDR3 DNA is TGCGCCAGCGGGACAGATAATGAAAAACTGTTTTTT. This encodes CASGTDNEKLFF.

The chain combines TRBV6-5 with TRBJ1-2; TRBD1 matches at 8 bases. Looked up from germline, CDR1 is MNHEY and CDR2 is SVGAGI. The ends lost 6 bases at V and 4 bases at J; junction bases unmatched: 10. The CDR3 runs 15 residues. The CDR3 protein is CASRPTGTGTYGYTF. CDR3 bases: TGTGCCAGCAGACCCACCGGGACAGGCACCTATGGCTACACCTTC.

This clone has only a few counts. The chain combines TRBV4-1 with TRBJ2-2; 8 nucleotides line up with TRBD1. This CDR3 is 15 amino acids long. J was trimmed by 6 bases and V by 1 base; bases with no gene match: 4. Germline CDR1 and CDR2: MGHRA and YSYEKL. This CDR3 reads CASSQGDRGSGELFF. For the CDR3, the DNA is TGCGCCAGCAGCCAAGGCGACAGGGGTTCCGGGGAGCTGTTTTTT.

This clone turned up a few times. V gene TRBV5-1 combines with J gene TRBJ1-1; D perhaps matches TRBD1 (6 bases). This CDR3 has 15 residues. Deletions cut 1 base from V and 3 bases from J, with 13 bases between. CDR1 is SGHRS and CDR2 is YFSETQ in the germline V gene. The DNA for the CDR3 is TGCGCCAGCAGCTTGAACAGGGTGCCCGACACTGAAGCTTTCTTT. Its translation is CASSLNRVPDTEAFF.

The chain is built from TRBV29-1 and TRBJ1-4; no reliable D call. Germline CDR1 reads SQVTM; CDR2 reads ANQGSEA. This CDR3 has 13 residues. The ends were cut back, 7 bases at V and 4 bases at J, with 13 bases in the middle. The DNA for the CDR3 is TGCAGCGCCGGCCAGAGACTTAATGAAAAACTGTTTTTT. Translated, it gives CSAGQRLNEKLFF.

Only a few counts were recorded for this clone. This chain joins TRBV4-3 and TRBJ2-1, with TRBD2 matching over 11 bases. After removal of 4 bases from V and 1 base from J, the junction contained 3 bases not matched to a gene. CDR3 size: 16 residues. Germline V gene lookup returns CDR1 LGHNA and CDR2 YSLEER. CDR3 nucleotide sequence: TGCGCCAGCAGCCGTACTAGCGGGAGTTCCTACAATGAGCAGTTCTTC. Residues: CASSRTSGSSYNEQFF.

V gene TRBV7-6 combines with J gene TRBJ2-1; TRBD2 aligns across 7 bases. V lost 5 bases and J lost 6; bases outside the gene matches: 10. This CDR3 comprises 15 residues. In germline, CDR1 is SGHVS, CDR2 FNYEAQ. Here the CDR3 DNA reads TGTGCCAGCAGCCACCCCGGGGAGGGCCTCAATGAGCAGTTCTTC. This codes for CASSHPGEGLNEQFF.

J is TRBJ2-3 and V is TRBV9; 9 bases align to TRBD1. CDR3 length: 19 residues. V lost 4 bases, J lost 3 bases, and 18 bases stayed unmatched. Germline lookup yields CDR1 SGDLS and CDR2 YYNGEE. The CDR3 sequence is CASSSIWEPGQGLTDTQYF. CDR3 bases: TGTGCCAGCAGCTCTATCTGGGAACCGGGACAGGGCCTGACAGATACGCAGTATTTT.

The CDR3, as DNA: TGTGCCATCAGTAGGAAGAAGGGGGACCCTAATGAGCAGTTCTTC. Translating gives CAISRKKGDPNEQFF. The chain has TRBV10-3 and TRBJ2-1; TRBD1 might be the D (6 bases). CDR1 and CDR2 (germline): ENHRY, SYGVKD. The CDR3 is 15 amino acids. The ends were cut back, 5 bases at V and 7 bases at J, with 18 bases in the middle.

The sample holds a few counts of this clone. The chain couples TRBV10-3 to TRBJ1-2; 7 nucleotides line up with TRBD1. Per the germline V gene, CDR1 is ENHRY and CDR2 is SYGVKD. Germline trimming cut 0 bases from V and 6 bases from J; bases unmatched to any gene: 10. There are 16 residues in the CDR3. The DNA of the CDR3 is TGTGCCATCAGTGAGTCGTTTACAGGGGAGGAGAATGGCTACACCTTC. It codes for CAISESFTGEENGYTF.

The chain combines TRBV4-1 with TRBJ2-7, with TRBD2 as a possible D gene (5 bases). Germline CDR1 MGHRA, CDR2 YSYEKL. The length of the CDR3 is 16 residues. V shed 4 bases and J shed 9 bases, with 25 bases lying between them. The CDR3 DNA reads TGCGCCAGCAGCCCAAGTGGGTCTCGCGGGTGGGAGTTGCAGTACTTC. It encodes CASSPSGSRGWELQYF.

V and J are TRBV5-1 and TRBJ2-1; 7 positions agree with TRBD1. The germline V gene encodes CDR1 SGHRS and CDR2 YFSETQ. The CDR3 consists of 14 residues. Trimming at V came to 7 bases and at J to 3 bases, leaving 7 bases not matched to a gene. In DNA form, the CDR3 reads TGCGCCAGCCAACTGCAGGGGGACTACAATGAGCAGTTCTTC. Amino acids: CASQLQGDYNEQFF.

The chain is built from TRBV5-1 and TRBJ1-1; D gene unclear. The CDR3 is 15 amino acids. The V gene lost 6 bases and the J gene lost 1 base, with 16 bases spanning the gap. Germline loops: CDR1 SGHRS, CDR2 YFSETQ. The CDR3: CASTGFKAGNTEAFF. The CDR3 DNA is TGCGCCAGCACAGGCTTTAAGGCTGGGAACACTGAAGCTTTCTTT.